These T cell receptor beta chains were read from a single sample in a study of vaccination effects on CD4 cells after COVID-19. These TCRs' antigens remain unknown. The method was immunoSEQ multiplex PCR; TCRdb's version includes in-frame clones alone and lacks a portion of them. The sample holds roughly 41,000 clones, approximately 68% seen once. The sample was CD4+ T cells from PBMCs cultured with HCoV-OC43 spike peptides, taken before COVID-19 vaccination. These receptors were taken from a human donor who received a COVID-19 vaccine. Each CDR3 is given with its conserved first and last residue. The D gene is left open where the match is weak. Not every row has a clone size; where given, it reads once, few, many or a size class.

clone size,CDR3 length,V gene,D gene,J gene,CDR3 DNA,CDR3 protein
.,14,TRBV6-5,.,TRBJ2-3,TGTGCCAGCAGCTGGGCAGGGGGCACAGATACGCAGTATTTT,CASSWAGGTDTQYF
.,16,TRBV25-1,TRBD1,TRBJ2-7,TGTGCCAGTGAACCGTACCGGGACAGGGAGGCCTACGAGCAGTACTTC,CASEPYRDREAYEQYF
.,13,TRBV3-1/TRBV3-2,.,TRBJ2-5,TGTGCCAGCAGCCAGGGGACCCAAGAGACCCAGTACTTC,CASSQGTQETQYF
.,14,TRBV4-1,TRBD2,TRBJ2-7,TGCGCCAGCAGCCAAGTCGGGGGGACCTACGAGCAGTACTTC,CASSQVGGTYEQYF
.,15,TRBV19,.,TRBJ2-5,TGTGCCAGTAGTATTGGCTGGGCAGGACAAGAGACCCAGTACTTC,CASSIGWAGQETQYF
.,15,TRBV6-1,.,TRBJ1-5,TGTGCCAGCAGTGAAGGGGCCACGGAGAATCAGCCCCAGCATTTT,CASSEGATENQPQHF
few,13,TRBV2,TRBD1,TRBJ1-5,TGTGCCAGCACCAGGGGGATATATCAGCCCCAGCATTTT,CASTRGIYQPQHF
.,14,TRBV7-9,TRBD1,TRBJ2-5,TGTGCCAGCAGCTTCACAGGGGGCGAGGAGACCCAGTACTTC,CASSFTGGEETQYF
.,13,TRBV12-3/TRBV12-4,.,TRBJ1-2,TGTGCCATCAGGGGAATGGCAACCTATGGCTACACCTTC,CAIRGMATYGYTF
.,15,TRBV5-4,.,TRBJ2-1,TGTGCCAGCAGCTTGTTGGGACGTACTTACAATGAGCAGTTCTTC,CASSLLGRTYNEQFF
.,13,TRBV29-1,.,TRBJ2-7,TGCAGCGTCCGTCAAGGGAGCCCCTACGAGCAGTACTTC,CSVRQGSPYEQYF
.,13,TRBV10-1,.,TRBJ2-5,TGCGCCAGCAGCATGACTATACAAGAGACCCAGTACTTC,CASSMTIQETQYF
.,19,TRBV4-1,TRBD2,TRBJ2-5,TGCGCCAGCAGCCAAGAAGTGCTAACTAGCGGGAGGGACGGGGAGACCCAGTACTTC,CASSQEVLTSGRDGETQYF
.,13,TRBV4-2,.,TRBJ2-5,TGTGCCAGCAGCCAAGTCCCCCAAGAGACCCAGTACTTC,CASSQVPQETQYF
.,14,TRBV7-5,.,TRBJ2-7,TGTGTCAGAAGCTTTGCCACCACCCCCTACGAGCAGTACTTC,CVRSFATTPYEQYF
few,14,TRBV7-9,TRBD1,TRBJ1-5,TGTGCCAGCAGCTTAGGACAGGGAGGGCAGCCCCAGCATTTT,CASSLGQGGQPQHF
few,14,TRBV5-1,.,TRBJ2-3,TGCGCCAGCAGCTCCCGGGGGAGCACAGATACGCAGTATTTT,CASSSRGSTDTQYF
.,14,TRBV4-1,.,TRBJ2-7,TGCGCCAGCAGCCAAGCGTTTGGGGCTGACGAGCAGTACTTC,CASSQAFGADEQYF
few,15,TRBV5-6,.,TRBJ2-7,TGTGCCAGCAGCTTTGTTTCGGGATTCACCTACGAGCAGTACTTC,CASSFVSGFTYEQYF
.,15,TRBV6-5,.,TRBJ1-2,TGTGCCAGCCGCTCGCAGGGAATAGCTAACTATGGCTACACCTTC,CASRSQGIANYGYTF
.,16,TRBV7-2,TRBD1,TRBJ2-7,TGTGCCAGCAGCCATGCCCCGGGACAGAAGACGAACGAGCAGTACTTC,CASSHAPGQKTNEQYF
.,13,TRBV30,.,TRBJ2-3,TGTGCCTGGAGTGTCTCGGGAAAAGATACGCAGTATTTT,CAWSVSGKDTQYF
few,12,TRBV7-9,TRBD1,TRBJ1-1,TGTGCCAGTCGACAGGGGAACACTGAAGCTTTCTTT,CASRQGNTEAFF
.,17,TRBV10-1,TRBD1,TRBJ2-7,TGCGCCAGCGGGGCAGGGGGCGCAGGAATAGCCTCCTACGAGCAGTACTTC,CASGAGGAGIASYEQYF
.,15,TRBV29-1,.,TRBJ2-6,TGCAGCGTTGAGGGGATTGAATCCGGGGCCAACGTCCTGACTTTC,CSVEGIESGANVLTF
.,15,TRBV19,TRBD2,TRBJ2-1,TGTGCCAGTAGTATAAGCGGGGGGGCCTACAATGAGCAGTTCTTC,CASSISGGAYNEQFF
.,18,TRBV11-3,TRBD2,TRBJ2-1,TGTGCCAGCAGCTTAGACCAGGGAGGTAGCGGGAGTCCTAATGAGCAGTTCTTC,CASSLDQGGSGSPNEQFF
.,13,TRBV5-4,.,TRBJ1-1,TGTGCCAGCAGCTCGAATGTAGGCACTGAAGCTTTCTTT,CASSSNVGTEAFF
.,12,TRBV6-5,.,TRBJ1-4,TGTGCCAGCAGCTTTCAGGGGGAAAAACTGTTTTTT,CASSFQGEKLFF
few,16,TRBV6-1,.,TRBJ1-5,TGTGCCAGCAGTGAAGTGGACAGCTATAGCAATCAGCCCCAGCATTTT,CASSEVDSYSNQPQHF
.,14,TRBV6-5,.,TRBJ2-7,TGTGCCAGCAGTTACGGACTTGGTGGGGCCGAGCAGTACTTC,CASSYGLGGAEQYF
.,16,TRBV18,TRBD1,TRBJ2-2,TGTGCCAGCTCACCACAGGGGGCTCTGGACACCGGGGAGCTGTTTTTT,CASSPQGALDTGELFF
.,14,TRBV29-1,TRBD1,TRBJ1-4,TGCAGCGTAGGGACGACAGGGTTAGCTGAAAAACTGTTTTTT,CSVGTTGLAEKLFF
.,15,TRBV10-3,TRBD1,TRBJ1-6,TGTGCCATCAGTGGGGGACAGCCCAATAATTCACCCCTCCACTTT,CAISGGQPNNSPLHF
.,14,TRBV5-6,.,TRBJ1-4,TGTGCCAGCAGCTTGGGGCACTTTAATGAAAAACTGTTTTTT,CASSLGHFNEKLFF
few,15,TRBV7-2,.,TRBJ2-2,TGTGCCAGCACCTTTGGGGATCGCCGCACCGGGGAGCTGTTTTTT,CASTFGDRRTGELFF
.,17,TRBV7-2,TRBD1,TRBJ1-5,TGTGCCAGCAGCTTAAGGAGGGGGCGGGATGGCAATCAGCCCCAGCATTTT,CASSLRRGRDGNQPQHF
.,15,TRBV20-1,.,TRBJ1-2,TGCAGTGCTAGTGGGCGGTGGGGGGCGGACTATGGCTACACCTTC,CSASGRWGADYGYTF
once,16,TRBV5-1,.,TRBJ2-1,TGCGCCAGCAGCTTGGAGGCCAGGGGATTAATCGATGAGCAGTTCTTC,CASSLEARGLIDEQFF
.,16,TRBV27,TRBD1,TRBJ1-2,TGTGCCAGCAGTTTTATCCCCGGGACAGGTAGCTATGGCTACACCTTC,CASSFIPGTGSYGYTF
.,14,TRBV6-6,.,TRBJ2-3,TGTGCCAGCAGTATCAGCTCCCCCACAGATACGCAGTATTTT,CASSISSPTDTQYF
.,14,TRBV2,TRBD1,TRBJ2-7,TGTGCCAGCAGGACCGGGACAGGGAGCTACGAGCAGTACTTC,CASRTGTGSYEQYF
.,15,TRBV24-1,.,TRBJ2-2,TGTGCCACCAGTGGGGGGGACTCGAACACCGGGGAGCTGTTTTTT,CATSGGDSNTGELFF
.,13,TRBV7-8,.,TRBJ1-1,TGTGCCAGCAGCAAAGCGGGGGACACTGAAGCTTTCTTT,CASSKAGDTEAFF
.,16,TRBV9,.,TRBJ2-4,TGTGCCAGCAGCCCGGGTCCCAGCCTAACCAAAAACATTCAGTACTTC,CASSPGPSLTKNIQYF
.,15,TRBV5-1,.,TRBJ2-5,TGCGCCAGCAGCCGTTTTACGGGATTACAAGAGACCCAGTACTTC,CASSRFTGLQETQYF
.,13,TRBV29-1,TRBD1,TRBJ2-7,TGCAGCGTTTCTGAGGGGGCCCCCTACGAGCAGTACTTC,CSVSEGAPYEQYF
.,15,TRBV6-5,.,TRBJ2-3,TGTGCCAGCAGTACCGGGACACTCGTCACAGATACGCAGTATTTT,CASSTGTLVTDTQYF